This entry describes one T cell receptor beta chain. Its antigen is currently unknown. This sample stems from a study of CD8 T cells in Susac syndrome. Study-level results: The study conceded that relatively few individuals underwent its TCR sequencing and HLA analysis.

The authors reverse transcribed roughly 0.5 to 1 ug RNA with random hexamers. A multiplex approach, immunoSEQ multiplex PCR, amplified TCR beta CDR3 across 54 Vbeta and 13 Jbeta. Each CDR3 protein is one row after TCRdb ran MiXCR on the immunoSEQ multiplex PCR reads. In the table there are about 200,000 distinct CDR3 sequences, 95% of which are singletons. Per the germline V gene, CDR1 is SQVTM and CDR2 is ANQGSEA. The CDR3 totals 17 residues. Trimming pared 2 bases from V and 4 bases from J, leaving 21 bases between. The chain couples TRBV29-1 to TRBJ2-1; D gene unclear. The material sequenced was CD4+ T cells from PBMCs. This receptor was obtained from a human donor with multiple sclerosis. The CDR3 protein is CSVENLRRSAGYNEQFF. For the CDR3, the DNA is TGCAGCGTTGAAAATCTTAGGCGTAGTGCAGGATACAATGAGCAGTTCTTC.